This paragraph covers one TCR beta chain sequence. Its target is not known. These data belong to a study of cytomegalovirus exposure and HLA in healthy donors. Findings of the study overall: Later on, a genetic analysis was performed. It linked a missense variant in DCLRE1C with V- and J-gene trimming of TCR beta.

V was pared by 3 bases and J by 9 bases, with 14 bases between. The germline CDR1 and CDR2 sequences are SEHNR and FQNEAQ (reference sequence). The CDR3 has 13 amino acids. The PCR employed 60 Vbeta primers together with 13 Jbeta primers. The repertoire was sequenced with immunoSEQ multiplex PCR; TCRdb's copy has only in-frame clones and lacks some. This sample yields about 120,000 clones, of which under 90% are seen a single time; about 3.5% belongs to the top ten. This chain uses TRBV7-9 with TRBJ1-1; no firm D call. The clonotype was recovered from a woman between 35 and 50 years old in good health and CMV-seropositive. Sequencing input: PBMCs. The CDR3 spells CASSFLTGVKAFF. As DNA, the CDR3 is TGTGCCAGCAGCTTTTTGACCGGAGTGAAAGCTTTCTTT.